This T cell receptor beta chain was identified in a study of post-analysis software for immune sequencing data. Whole-study context: Multiple sclerosis in the patients followed relapsing-remitting, secondary progressive and progressive-relapsing courses.

Note on this clonotype: Its specificity is not known.

The CDR3 length is 13 residues. The germline V gene encodes CDR1 SGDLS and CDR2 YYNGEE. V gave up 4 bases and J gave up 3 bases, with 8 bases separating them. Unique molecular identifiers were carried by the TCR beta cDNA libraries. The T cell input of about 0.9 to 10 million gave about 470,000 cDNA molecules. TCRdb itself ran the PCR reads through MiXCR, one entry per CDR3 protein. Seen here are some 690,000 distinct CDR3 sequences, approximately 30% observed once, and the top ten hold around 0.6%. Study-level points and caveats: Patients showed TRBV5-6, TRBV5-1 and TRBV20-1 among several TRBV segments more frequent than in controls. Same-batch preparations were strongly co-clustered by F measure.

Sequencing was performed on blood. The chain combines TRBV9 with TRBJ2-1, with unresolved D. This receptor was taken from a girl aged 5-17 years with multiple sclerosis. CDR3 protein: CASSSFDYNEQFF. The CDR3 DNA reads TGTGCCAGCAGCTCCTTCGACTACAATGAGCAGTTCTTC.